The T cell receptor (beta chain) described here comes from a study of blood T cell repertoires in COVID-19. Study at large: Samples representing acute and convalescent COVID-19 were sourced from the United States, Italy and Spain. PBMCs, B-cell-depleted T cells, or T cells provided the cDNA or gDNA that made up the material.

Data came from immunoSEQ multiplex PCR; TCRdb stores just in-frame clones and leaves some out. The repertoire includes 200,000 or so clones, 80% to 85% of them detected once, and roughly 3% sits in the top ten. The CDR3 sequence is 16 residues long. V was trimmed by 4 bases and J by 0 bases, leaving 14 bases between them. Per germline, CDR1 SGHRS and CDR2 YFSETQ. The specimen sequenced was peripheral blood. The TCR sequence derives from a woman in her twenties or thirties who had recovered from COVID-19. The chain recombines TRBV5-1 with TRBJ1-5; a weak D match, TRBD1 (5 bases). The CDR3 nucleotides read TGCGCCAGCAGCACGGACGGGGGGAATAGCAATCAGCCCCAGCATTTT. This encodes CASSTDGGNSNQPQHF.